Below, 12 T cell receptor beta chains from the same sample are listed, as sequenced in a study of blood T cell repertoires in COVID-19. Method: immunoSEQ multiplex PCR; TCRdb's copy keeps in-frame clones and lacks some. In the table there are hundreds of thousands of clones, nearly 90% of which are singletons. Sample: PBMCs or T cells enriched from blood (not recorded which). Source of these receptors: a woman between 18 and 29 years old with acute COVID-19.

The rearrangement uses TRBV6-5 and TRBJ2-2; TRBD1 agrees at 8 bases. With V trimmed by 4 bases and J by 2 bases, 6 bases remained unmatched. Germline values: CDR1 MNHEY, CDR2 SVGAGI. CDR3 length: 16 residues. In nucleotides, the CDR3 is TGTGCCAGCAGTTCCCCCACAGGGGGAAACACCGGGGAGCTGTTTTTT. Amino acids: CASSSPTGGNTGELFF.

The chain uses TRBV5-1 and TRBJ1-1; 8 nucleotides match TRBD1. The germline V gene encodes CDR1 SGHRS and CDR2 YFSETQ. Unmatched junction bases numbered 1, after V lost 2 bases and J lost 1 base. The CDR3 extends over 14 amino acids. The CDR3 DNA is TGCGCCAGCAGCTTCGGGACAGGGAACACTGAAGCTTTCTTT. It is translated as CASSFGTGNTEAFF.

The CDR3 nucleotides read TGTGCCAGCAGGGAACCTAATGGGGCCAACGTCCTGACTTTC. Amino acids: CASREPNGANVLTF. The J gene is TRBJ2-6, the V gene TRBV2, with D uncertain. The V gene lost 6 bases and the J gene lost 3 bases, with 9 bases spanning the gap. Germline CDR1 and CDR2: SNHLY and FYNNEI. The CDR3 covers 14 residues.

The DNA of the CDR3 is TGTGCCAGCAGCTTAGAATCACAGGGCACCGAGCAGTACTTC. Translating it yields CASSLESQGTEQYF. The rearrangement uses TRBV7-9 and TRBJ2-7; D possibly corresponds to TRBD1 (6 bases). V lost 1 base and J 6 bases, leaving 13 bases between the germline ends. CDR1 and CDR2 (germline): SEHNR, FQNEAQ (reference sequence). CDR3 length: 14 amino acids.

The gene calls are TRBV19 and TRBJ1-1; D is perhaps TRBD1 (5 bases). The germline gives CDR1 LNHDA, CDR2 SQIVND (reference sequence). This CDR3 comprises 15 residues. V shed 3 bases and J shed 3 bases, with 14 bases lying between them. The DNA for the CDR3 is TGTGCCAGTAGTATTTGGAGGGGCCGCGACACTGAAGCTTTCTTT. This encodes CASSIWRGRDTEAFF. The whole variable domain, filled in from reference TRBV19 and TRBJ1-1, reads DGGITQSPKYLFRKEGQNVTLSCEQNLNHDAMYWYRQDPGQGLRLIYYSQIVNDFQKGDIAEGYSVSREKKESFPLTVTSAQKNPTAFYLCASSIWRGRDTEAFFGQGTRLTVV.

The genes are TRBV28 and TRBJ2-7, with 7 positions matching TRBD1. Losses at the gene ends were 7 bases for V and 5 bases for J; bases not matched to a gene: 8. Germline loops: CDR1 MDHEN, CDR2 SYDVKM. CDR3 size: 13 residues. CDR3 bases: TGTGCCAGCAACCGGAAAGACAGGGACGAGCAGTACTTC. Amino acids: CASNRKDRDEQYF. Filled out from reference TRBV28 and TRBJ2-7, the complete variable domain reads DVKVTQSSRYLVKRTGEKVFLECVQDMDHENMFWYRQDPGLGLRLIYFSYDVKMKEKGDIPEGYSVSREKKERFSLILESASTNQTSMYLCASNRKDRDEQYFGPGTRLTVT.

This chain's CDR3 is CASSPGGPSTEAFF. The CDR3 coding sequence is TGTGCCAGCAGCCCAGGGGGGCCCAGCACTGAAGCTTTCTTT. The genes are TRBV11-2 and TRBJ1-1; 7 positions agree with TRBD1. CDR3 length: 14 amino acids. CDR1 is SGHAT and CDR2 is FQNNGV in the germline V gene. J was trimmed by 4 bases and V by 5 bases; bases with no gene match: 7.

The V call is TRBV28, the J call TRBJ1-1; D not resolved. CDR3 length: 11 amino acids. Trimming pared 6 bases from V and 8 bases from J, leaving 10 bases between. The germline gives CDR1 MDHEN, CDR2 SYDVKM. The CDR3 coding sequence is TGTGCCAGCAGGGGTGACATAGAAGCTTTCTTT. Translation: CASRGDIEAFF.

This chain connects TRBV7-3 to TRBJ2-1, with TRBD2 matching over 12 bases. This CDR3 has 15 residues. V shed 1 base and J 7 bases; nucleotides not matched to a gene: 2. Germline-derived CDR1 and CDR2 are SGHTA and FQGTGA. The CDR3 DNA reads as TGTGCCAGCAGCTTAAGACTAGCGGGAGTGAATGAGCAGTTCTTC. Translation gives CASSLRLAGVNEQFF.

The J gene is TRBJ2-1, the V gene TRBV18; 14 nucleotides line up with TRBD2. V lost 8 bases and J lost 2; bases outside the gene matches: 5. The germline gives CDR1 KGHSH, CDR2 LQKENI. The CDR3 extends over 16 amino acids. The DNA for the CDR3 is TGTGCCAGCGGACTAGCGGGAGGAGGTACCTACAATGAGCAGTTCTTC. Its translation: CASGLAGGGTYNEQFF.

The chain is built from TRBV27 and TRBJ1-1; possibly TRBD1 for D (5 bases). V lost 4 bases and J 10 bases, leaving 16 bases between the germline ends. Germline lookup yields CDR1 MNHEY and CDR2 SMNVEV (reference sequence). The CDR3 is 13 residues long. The CDR3, as DNA: TGTGCCAGCAGTTACCAATCTCGTACAGGAGCTTTCTTT. Translating it yields CASSYQSRTGAFF.

The chain links TRBV2 to TRBJ1-2, with a weak D call TRBD1 (5 bases). The V gene's germline CDR1 is SNHLY and CDR2 FYNNEI. There are 14 residues in the CDR3. V was shortened by 5 bases and J by 4 bases, with 14 bases between the two germline ends. The DNA of the CDR3 is TGTGCCAGCAGTTTGGGGGGAGGACTCTATGGCTACACCTTC. Its translation: CASSLGGGLYGYTF.